The 14 T cell receptor beta chains in this list originate from one sample, sequenced in a study of Ad26.COV2.S vaccination and SARS-CoV-2 variants. The sample's treatment: about 20 received Ad26.COV2.S at low or high dose, single or two shots; about 5 received placebo; per-sample allocation not given. Day 63 after the first vaccine or placebo injection was the time point for sampling. Measured with immunoSEQ multiplex PCR; TCRdb has only the in-frame clones, and not every one. The data contain hundreds of thousands of clones, roughly 90% of them singletons. Sequencing was performed on peripheral blood, taken in a trial of Ad26.COV2.S vaccine versus placebo. The receptors were sampled from a person aged 18-60 years who received the Ad26.COV2.S COVID-19 vaccine or a placebo.

The J gene is TRBJ2-2, the V gene TRBV10-3; no definite D call. The ends were cut back, 6 bases at V and 3 bases at J, with 11 bases in the middle. CDR1 ENHRY and CDR2 SYGVKD come from the germline V gene. CDR3 length: 14 residues. The CDR3 here is CAIRLGDHTGELFF. The CDR3 nucleotides are TGTGCCATCAGGCTAGGAGATCACACCGGGGAGCTGTTTTTT.

J is TRBJ1-6 and V is TRBV4-3, with a tentative D call TRBD1 (5 bases). CDR3 size: 14 residues. Germline-derived CDR1 and CDR2 are LGHNA and YSLEER. V was trimmed by 4 bases and J by 12 bases, leaving 16 bases between them. Here the CDR3 reads CASSRKDNLEPLHF. CDR3 DNA: TGCGCCAGCAGCCGAAAGGACAATTTGGAACCCCTCCACTTT.

CDR3 nucleotides: TGTGCCAGCAGCTGGACAGGGAGCTCCTACAATGAGCAGTTCTTC. Translation: CASSWTGSSYNEQFF. J is TRBJ2-1 and V is TRBV7-8; 8 nucleotides agree with TRBD1. From germline, CDR1 is SGHVS and CDR2 FQNEAQ. CDR3 size: 15 residues. Losses at the gene ends were 4 bases for V and 0 bases for J; bases not matched to a gene: 2.

The gene calls are TRBV11-2 and TRBJ1-6; possibly TRBD1 for D (5 bases). The CDR3 extends over 15 amino acids. The V and J ends lost 6 bases and 4 bases respectively, with 13 bases between them. CDR1 is SGHAT and CDR2 is FQNNGV in the germline V gene. The CDR3 here is CASSPTRGYNSPLHF. The DNA of the CDR3 is TGTGCCAGCAGTCCAACGCGGGGGTATAATTCACCCCTCCACTTT.

The chain links TRBV27 to TRBJ1-3; D possibly corresponds to TRBD1 (6 bases). Trimming pared 5 bases from V and 0 bases from J, leaving 14 bases between. Germline CDR1 MNHEY, CDR2 SMNVEV (reference sequence). The CDR3 contains 16 residues. The CDR3 region is CASSDTGYSSGNTIYF. The CDR3 DNA reads as TGTGCCAGCAGTGATACAGGGTACAGCTCTGGAAACACCATATATTTT.

This rearrangement joins TRBV5-6 to TRBJ1-1; TRBD1 is a possible D gene (5 bases). Trimming took 2 bases from V and 4 from J, leaving 12 bases between them. The CDR3 has 14 amino acids. Germline V gene lookup returns CDR1 SGHDT and CDR2 YYEEEE. DNA of the CDR3: TGTGCCAGCAGCTTTCAGGGCATTAGCACTGAAGCTTTCTTT. Translation gives CASSFQGISTEAFF.

The sample holds a few counts of this clone. V gene TRBV6-6 combines with J gene TRBJ2-7, with 10 bases identical to TRBD1. Looked up from germline, CDR1 is MNHNY and CDR2 is SVGAGI (reference sequence). The CDR3 spans 15 residues. Trimming at V came to 5 bases and at J to 5 bases, leaving 9 bases not matched to a gene. The CDR3 DNA sequence: TGTGCCAGCAGTACCCCGGGACAGGGGAACCACGAGCAGTACTTC. Protein sequence: CASSTPGQGNHEQYF.

This clone appeared a few times. The gene calls are TRBV27 and TRBJ2-7; perhaps TRBD1 as D (6 bases). Deletions cut 3 bases from V and 4 bases from J, with 10 bases between. CDR1 is MNHEY, CDR2 SMNVEV, per germline (reference sequence). The CDR3 loop spans 13 amino acids. DNA for the CDR3: TGTGCCAGCAGTTTTGGGACATTGTACGAGCAGTACTTC. Translated, it gives CASSFGTLYEQYF.

The V and J genes are TRBV7-2 and TRBJ2-3; 7 nucleotides align to TRBD2. With V trimmed by 2 bases and J by 5 bases, 7 bases remained unmatched. This CDR3 has 15 amino acids. The germline gives CDR1 SGHTA, CDR2 FQGNSA. The CDR3 region has the DNA TGTGCCAGCAGCTTAAGGGAGGGCCGCGTAGATACGCAGTATTTT. Its translation: CASSLREGRVDTQYF.

The chain's CDR3 is CASSPPTGSHDTQYF. The CDR3 DNA sequence: TGTGCCAGCTCACCACCGACAGGGAGCCACGATACGCAGTATTTT. The V call is TRBV18, the J call TRBJ2-3; 7 nucleotides align to TRBD1. The trim removed 0 bases at V and 6 bases at J, leaving 6 bases unmatched. Germline CDR1 and CDR2: KGHSH and LQKENI. CDR3 length: 15 amino acids.

V usage is TRBV6-5 and J usage is TRBJ2-7, with D tentatively TRBD1 (5 bases). With 6 bases removed from V and 6 bases from J, the gap between germline ends came to 15 bases. Germline V gene sequence: CDR1 MNHEY, CDR2 SVGAGI. CDR3 length: 13 amino acids. DNA for the CDR3: TGTGCCAGCAGGACTGGGGCAGATACCGAGCAGTACTTC. This sequence encodes CASRTGADTEQYF.

The J gene is TRBJ2-5, the V gene TRBV5-4; 7 bases are a match to TRBD1. The junction had 7 bases not matched to a gene; V was cut back by 3 bases and J by 5 bases. CDR3 length equals 14 residues. Germline V lookup: CDR1 SGHNT, CDR2 YYREEE (reference sequence). CDR3 protein: CASSSGDSRETQYF. DNA of the CDR3: TGTGCCAGCAGCTCAGGGGACAGCCGGGAGACCCAGTACTTC.

DNA for the CDR3: TGTGCCTGGAGTTCCAGGGGGAACTCCTACGAGCAGTACTTC. Amino acid sequence: CAWSSRGNSYEQYF. This chain uses TRBV30 with TRBJ2-7, with 7 bases fitting TRBD1. The germline gives CDR1 GTSNPN, CDR2 SVGIG (reference sequence). Unmatched junction bases numbered 4, after V lost 2 bases and J lost 0 bases. The CDR3 spans 14 residues.

V usage is TRBV4-3 and J usage is TRBJ2-2, with TRBD2 matching 11 bases. V lost 4 bases to trimming and J lost 8 bases; unmatched junction nucleotides: 12. The germline CDR1 and CDR2 sequences are LGHNA and YSLEER. The CDR3 has 17 residues. CDR3 in amino acids: CASSPLAGGPFAGELFF. The CDR3 DNA is TGCGCCAGCAGCCCCCTAGCGGGGGGACCTTTTGCTGGGGAGCTGTTTTTT.